This TCR beta chain appears in the sequencing data of a study of CD8 T cells in Susac syndrome (dated by TCRdb to about 2019). Turning to the overall study: The study used repertoire sequencing to test whether antigen drove CD8+ T cell activation and differentiation in Susac syndrome. General conclusions and limits of the study: The number of individuals in the TCR sequencing and HLA analysis was acknowledged as relatively small.

RNA was extracted using the RNeasy kit, and about 0.5 to 1 microgram was reverse transcribed with random hexamers. The immunoSEQ multiplex PCR assay, which covers 54 Vbeta and 13 Jbeta segments, was used to amplify TCR beta CDR3 regions. PCR amplification bias was corrected by using a synthetic template baseline for primer optimization and computational correction. Processing in the source paper ran as follows. Reads were annotated to V, D and J genes according to IMGT and were analyzed with immunoSEQ Analyzer, with only productive sequences retained. To calculate clonality, Shannon entropy was normalized by log2 of the number of productive unique sequences and then subtracted from one. For each patient and control, public and private clones were evaluated among the 100 most prevalent clones. A clone was defined as Susac-specific if it was absent from the healthy and MS cohorts, from some 980 published viral clones and from other ImmuneACCESS disease sequences. TCRdb cleaned the public reads at Q25 with fastp, built clones with MiXCR and kept in-frame beta chains. Rows matching on CDR3 protein sequence are summarized as one entry with the most common DNA and genes. V and J calls and clone size were set by TCRdb, not the authors. The sample contains 190,000 or so distinct CDR3 sequences, about 95% of them found a single time. The ten largest make up just under 0.095% of the sample.

Peripheral blood CD8+ and CD4+ T cells from healthy donors, Susac syndrome patients and multiple sclerosis patients were profiled by high-throughput TCR beta sequencing. The multiple sclerosis controls were treatment-naive patients whose relapsing-remitting disease, either stable or active, fulfilled the revised McDonald criteria. Bulk CD8+ and CD4+ T cells were purified magnetically by negative isolation, whereas CD8+ TEMRA cells were enriched by FACS. Blood was collected in EDTA tubes and processed within 24 hours, with PBMCs isolated through density gradient centrifugation. PBMCs intended for TCR sequencing were cryopreserved in liquid nitrogen and thawed later in a water bath at 37 degrees C. A purity of at least 90% was achieved for sorted or isolated CD4+, CD8+ and CD8+ TEMRA cells. Note on this clonotype: The antigen it binds to is not known. Within one base of it there is no much larger clone, and no base qualities were kept.

V drops 5 bases and J drops 8 bases, leaving 7 bases in between. Sequences MDHEN (CDR1) and SYDVKM (CDR2) are obtained from the germline V gene. The CDR3 holds 11 amino acids from the cysteine to the phenylalanine. The kept DNA is CDR3 alone, 33 bases in frame from the first base. The clonotype originates from a human donor with multiple sclerosis. Sequences were obtained from CD4+ T cells from PBMCs. The rearranged chain carries TRBV28 and TRBJ2-1, with no D gene named confidently. The CDR3 sequence is CASSESYEQFF. Read as DNA, the sequence is TGTGCCAGCAGTGAATCATATGAGCAGTTCTTC. Joined to the reference TRBV28 and TRBJ2-1 proteins, this CDR3 gives the full variable domain: DVKVTQSSRYLVKRTGEKVFLECVQDMDHENMFWYRQDPGLGLRLIYFSYDVKMKEKGDIPEGYSVSREKKERFSLILESASTNQTSMYLCASSESYEQFFGPGTRLTVL.